This T cell receptor beta chain derives from a study of OX40 agonist ivuxolimab in advanced cancers. Patients with a history of autoimmune disease or on systemic immunosuppression were excluded. The assay was immunoSEQ multiplex PCR, and TCRdb's table has in-frame clones only and misses some. The profile shows 48,000 or so clones, approximately 83% of them singletons. The starting material was CD4+ or CD8+ T cells sorted from blood, obtained in a trial of the OX40 agonist ivuxolimab. The receptor's source is an adult with an advanced solid tumor such as melanoma, head and neck, liver or kidney cancer.

CDR3 amino acids: CASSMELAGGNNEQFF. In nucleotides, the CDR3 is TGTGCCAGCAGCATGGAGCTAGCGGGGGGAAACAATGAGCAGTTCTTC. V gene TRBV9 combines with J gene TRBJ2-1; 11 bases are a match to TRBD2. Germline CDR1 SGDLS, CDR2 YYNGEE. With 4 bases clipped from V and 5 bases from J, the junction kept 8 bases outside the gene matches. This CDR3 is built from 16 residues.